Listed below are T cell receptor beta chains from one sample, sequenced in a study of CXCR3-negative and CXCR3-positive naive CD8 T cells. No DNA is given; TCRdb re-called the 5' RACE reads and lists each CDR3 protein once. The listing records roughly 86,000 distinct CDR3 sequences. The specimen sequenced was naive CXCR3- CD8+ T cells from blood. These receptors came from a human donor in good health. Some clones in this sample may be carry-over from other donors' samples. Both conserved end residues are part of each CDR3. Each record gives: CDR3 length, J gene, V gene, CDR3 protein.

13	TRBJ1-1	TRBV20-1	CSARVGTGYEAFF
11	TRBJ1-1	TRBV29-1	CSVEQGTEAFF
13	TRBJ2-1	TRBV15	CATSRVPSGQQFF
14	TRBJ2-7	TRBV28	CASSPSGLKSEQYF
15	TRBJ2-1	TRBV12-3/TRBV12-4	CASSGTGEAGNEQFF
15	TRBJ2-3	TRBV4-3	CASSQDRAALDTQYF
14	TRBJ2-3	TRBV29-1	CRPVAGGLTDTQYF
13	TRBJ2-7	TRBV29-1	CSVEFLSSYEQYF
15	TRBJ2-2	TRBV5-1	CASSPTEENTGELFF
18	TRBJ2-3	TRBV4-3	CASSQDLGLAQSTDTQYF
14	TRBJ1-3	TRBV20-1	CSARARSSGNTIYF
15	TRBJ2-5	TRBV27	CASSLLTGVSETQYF
14	TRBJ2-7	TRBV7-9	CASTATGRDYEQYF
16	TRBJ2-1	TRBV27	CASSSGTGARYNEQFF
12	TRBJ2-7	TRBV12-3/TRBV12-4	CASSQVPYEQYF
15	TRBJ2-1	TRBV6-2/TRBV6-3	CASSYSESPSNEQFF
15	TRBJ1-3	TRBV29-1	CSATRQFGSGNTIYF
15	TRBJ2-1	TRBV23-1	CASSQPHGYYNEQFF
11	TRBJ1-1	TRBV28	CASSLYSEAFF
12	TRBJ2-7	TRBV29-1	CSVQDGSYEQYF
15	TRBJ1-5	TRBV5-1	CASSLRGESNQPQHF
15	TRBJ1-1	TRBV30	CAWSAGGQGYTEAFF
13	TRBJ1-2	TRBV7-9	CASSLGGDYGYTF